The next 17 T cell receptor beta chains were all read from a single sample in a study of blood T cell repertoires in COVID-19. The protocol was immunoSEQ multiplex PCR, while the TCRdb copy is restricted to in-frame clones and leaves out a portion. The data show some 250,000 clones, roughly 86% seen once. The sample comprised PBMCs or T cells enriched from blood (not recorded which). All receptors derive from a woman in her 30s with acute COVID-19.

The V call is TRBV23-1, the J call TRBJ2-2, with D maybe TRBD1 (6 bases). TRBV23-1 is an ORF, and what it does is uncertain. The CDR3 is 14 amino acids. V was cut by 6 bases and J by 4 bases, with 12 bases left in between. The DNA for the CDR3 is TGCGCCAGCAGGGGGAAACAGGGCACCGGGGAGCTGTTTTTT. Translating it yields CASRGKQGTGELFF.

The V and J genes are TRBV7-9 and TRBJ2-7; TRBD1 is a possible D gene (5 bases). The germline CDR1 and CDR2 sequences are SEHNR and FQNEAQ (reference sequence). The ends were cut back, 3 bases at V and 5 bases at J, with 11 bases in the middle. This CDR3 has 13 residues. This CDR3 is CASSLDRGNEQYF. In DNA, the CDR3 is TGTGCCAGCAGCTTGGATAGGGGTAACGAGCAGTACTTC. The whole variable domain, filled in from reference TRBV7-9 and TRBJ2-7, reads DTGVSQNPRHKITKRGQNVTFRCDPISEHNRLYWYRQTLGQGPEFLTYFQNEAQLEKSRLLSDRFSAERPKGSFSTLEIQRTEQGDSAMYLCASSLDRGNEQYFGPGTRLTVT.

The chain couples TRBV2 to TRBJ2-5, with TRBD1 identical over 11 bases. This CDR3 has 15 residues. After removal of 5 bases from V and 0 bases from J, the junction contained 2 bases not matched to a gene. Germline V gene lookup returns CDR1 SNHLY and CDR2 FYNNEI. CDR3 nucleotide sequence: TGTGCCAGCAGTTGGGACAGGGGGTACCAAGAGACCCAGTACTTC. Residues: CASSWDRGYQETQYF.

The J gene is TRBJ1-2, the V gene TRBV4-2, with D perhaps TRBD1 (5 bases). V gave up 4 bases and J gave up 4 bases, with 13 bases separating them. CDR1 is LGHNA, CDR2 YNFKEQ, per germline. This CDR3 has 14 residues. The CDR3: CASSPEGLSYGYTF. The CDR3 bases are TGTGCCAGCAGCCCAGAGGGGCTCAGCTATGGCTACACCTTC.

This chain uses TRBV5-1 with TRBJ2-1, with TRBD2 identical over 13 bases. V was pared by 0 bases and J by 5 bases, with 5 bases of the junction left unmatched. This CDR3 spans 17 amino acids. Germline V lookup: CDR1 SGHRS, CDR2 YFSETQ. CDR3 sequence: CASSLVGTSGANNEQFF. The CDR3 bases are TGCGCCAGCAGCTTGGTAGGGACTAGCGGGGCCAACAATGAGCAGTTCTTC.

This clone has only one observation. The J gene is TRBJ1-1, the V gene TRBV28, with D possibly being TRBD1 (5 bases). Germline lookup yields CDR1 MDHEN and CDR2 SYDVKM. The V end lost 6 bases, the J end lost 4 bases, and 9 bases lay between the germline ends. The CDR3 contains 12 residues. The CDR3 DNA reads as TGTGCCAGCAGGCGGGGGGGCACTGAAGCTTTCTTT. Protein: CASRRGGTEAFF.

J is TRBJ2-1 and V is TRBV5-1, with 7 bases lining up with TRBD1. The CDR3 loop spans 18 amino acids. Trimming at V came to 0 bases and at J to 3 bases, leaving 12 bases not matched to a gene. Germline V CDR1 and CDR2: SGHRS, YFSETQ. CDR3 DNA: TGCGCCAGCAGCTTGGGAGGCAGGGGGTCTCCTTTCTACAATGAGCAGTTCTTC. This codes for CASSLGGRGSPFYNEQFF.

The CDR3 DNA follows: TGCGCCAGCAGCCAAACCACCGGGACTCGCTATGGCTACACCTTC. Amino acids: CASSQTTGTRYGYTF. This chain connects TRBV4-1 to TRBJ1-2, with D perhaps TRBD1 (5 bases). This CDR3 contains 15 residues. Germline lookup yields CDR1 MGHRA and CDR2 YSYEKL. V gave up 2 bases and J gave up 4 bases, with 14 bases separating them.

This chain connects TRBV5-1 to TRBJ1-6; D possibly corresponds to TRBD1 (6 bases). CDR1 is SGHRS and CDR2 is YFSETQ in the germline V gene. The CDR3 runs 14 residues. The V end lost 5 bases, the J end lost 5 bases, and 11 bases lay between the germline ends. The CDR3 loop reads CASSNSGDNSPLHF. The CDR3 DNA reads as TGCGCCAGCAGTAATTCAGGGGATAATTCACCCCTCCACTTT.

The chain is built from TRBV29-1 and TRBJ2-5; 14 nucleotides line up with TRBD2. J gave up 1 base and V 2 bases, and 3 bases lay outside the gene matches. The CDR3 sequence is 16 residues long. Looked up from germline, CDR1 is SQVTM and CDR2 is ANQGSEA. The CDR3 DNA follows: TGCAGCGTTGAACTCGGACTAGCGGGGGGCCAAGAGACCCAGTACTTC. Translated, it gives CSVELGLAGGQETQYF.

V and J are TRBV5-1 and TRBJ1-2; 7 nucleotides line up with TRBD1. The CDR3 spans 14 residues. The junction had 1 base not matched to a gene; V was cut back by 0 bases and J by 2 bases. Germline assignment: CDR1 SGHRS and CDR2 YFSETQ. As DNA, the CDR3 is TGCGCCAGCAGCTTGGTACAGGGGAACTATGGCTACACCTTC. It encodes CASSLVQGNYGYTF. Complete variable domain (other parts from reference TRBV5-1 and TRBJ1-2): KAGVTQTPRYLIKTRGQQVTLSCSPISGHRSVSWYQQTPGQGLQFLFEYFSETQRNKGNFPGRFSGRQFSNSRSEMNVSTLELGDSALYLCASSLVQGNYGYTFGSGTRLTVV.

The chain carries TRBV27 and TRBJ1-4; TRBD1 agrees at 8 bases. CDR1 and CDR2 from the germline V gene are MNHEY and SMNVEV (reference sequence). V lost 5 bases, J lost 6 bases, and 8 bases stayed unmatched. This CDR3 contains 15 residues. The CDR3 bases are TGTGCCAGCAGTCTAATCCGGGACAGGCATGAAAAACTGTTTTTT. Translation: CASSLIRDRHEKLFF. The whole variable domain, filled in from reference TRBV27 and TRBJ1-4, reads EAQVTQNPRYLITVTGKKLTVTCSQNMNHEYMSWYRQDPGLGLRQIYYSMNVEVTDKGDVPEGYKVSRKEKRNFPLILESPSPNQTSLYFCASSLIRDRHEKLFFGSGTQLSVL.

This clone was observed a single time. CDR3 in DNA: TGCAGCGTCAGCCCGACAGGGACCTACGAGCAGTACTTC. Its translation: CSVSPTGTYEQYF. This chain joins TRBV29-1 and TRBJ2-7; 7 nucleotides align to TRBD1. Germline CDR1 is SQVTM and CDR2 is ANQGSEA. CDR3 length equals 13 residues. V dropped 6 bases and J dropped 2; count of bases not matched to a gene: 7.

The J gene is TRBJ2-7, the V gene TRBV5-4; no clear D gene. The V end lost 2 bases, the J end lost 2 bases, and 11 bases lay between the germline ends. Germline lookup yields CDR1 SGHNT and CDR2 YYREEE (reference sequence). This CDR3 is 14 amino acids long. CDR3 in amino acids: CASSFESGPYEQYF. The CDR3 DNA reads TGTGCCAGCAGCTTCGAATCGGGTCCCTACGAGCAGTACTTC.

The chain recombines TRBV6-1 with TRBJ2-4, with D possibly being TRBD2 (6 bases). Germline loops: CDR1 MNHNS, CDR2 SASEGT. CDR3 size: 17 residues. Trimming shortened V by 1 base and J by 3 bases, and 16 bases separated the two germline ends. The CDR3, as DNA: TGTGCCAGCAGTGAAGTGGGAGGAACCGGGGGCAAAAACATTCAGTACTTC. Protein sequence: CASSEVGGTGGKNIQYF.

J is TRBJ1-3 and V is TRBV18; TRBD1 is a possible D gene (6 bases). V shed 3 bases and J shed 4 bases, with 13 bases lying between them. The CDR3 totals 15 residues. Looked up from germline, CDR1 is KGHSH and CDR2 is LQKENI. CDR3 in amino acids: CASSPIQGSGNTIYF. The CDR3 coding sequence is TGTGCCAGCTCACCTATACAGGGATCCGGAAACACCATATATTTT.

The chain recombines TRBV5-4 with TRBJ1-1; unclear D gene. The CDR3 consists of 13 residues. From germline, CDR1 is SGHNT and CDR2 YYREEE (reference sequence). With 2 bases removed from V and 1 base from J, the gap between germline ends came to 6 bases. CDR3 DNA sequence: TGTGCCAGCAGCTTTTGGCAGAACACTGAAGCTTTCTTT. Translated, it gives CASSFWQNTEAFF. The full variable domain, rest sourced from reference TRBV5-4 and TRBJ1-1, is ETGVTQSPTHLIKTRGQQVTLRCSSQSGHNTVSWYQQALGQGPQFIFQYYREEENGRGNFPPRFSGLQFPNYSSELNVNALELDDSALYLCASSFWQNTEAFFGQGTRLTVV.